The 8 T cell receptor beta chains below come from one sample, sequenced in a study of blood T cell repertoires in COVID-19. TCRdb keeps only in-frame clones here, not all; method: immunoSEQ multiplex PCR. The sample holds fewer than 350,000 clones, around 84% seen once. The sample taken for sequencing was PBMCs or T cells enriched from blood (not recorded which). Source of these receptors: a woman aged 50 to 65 who had recovered from COVID-19.

The rearrangement uses TRBV28 and TRBJ1-1, with 11 bases fitting TRBD1. CDR3 size: 13 residues. Germline CDR1 MDHEN, CDR2 SYDVKM. J was trimmed by 4 bases and V by 7 bases; bases with no gene match: 2. CDR3 sequence reads: CASTGQGATEAFF. The CDR3 DNA sequence: TGTGCCAGCACAGGACAGGGGGCCACTGAAGCTTTCTTT.

The chain joins TRBV10-1 to TRBJ2-2, with D hard to call. The CDR3 contains 13 residues. From germline, CDR1 is WNHNN and CDR2 SYGVQD (reference sequence). The ends were cut back, 6 bases at V and 0 bases at J, with 5 bases in the middle. Here the CDR3 reads CASRSPNTGELFF. In DNA form, the CDR3 reads TGCGCCAGCAGGAGTCCGAACACCGGGGAGCTGTTTTTT.

This chain joins TRBV27 and TRBJ2-1, with no clear D. The CDR3 is 17 amino acids. Germline V gene sequence: CDR1 MNHEY, CDR2 SMNVEV (reference sequence). V was pared by 7 bases and J by 2 bases, with 21 bases between. The CDR3 region is CASISAYRELTYNEQFF. CDR3 coding DNA: TGTGCCAGCATTTCTGCCTACAGAGAGTTAACCTACAATGAGCAGTTCTTC.

The rearrangement joins TRBV18 to TRBJ2-2; no clear D. V was cut by 3 bases and J by 1 base, with 9 bases left in between. The germline CDR1 and CDR2 sequences are KGHSH and LQKENI. The CDR3 runs 15 residues. The CDR3 loop reads CASSPMARNTGELFF. In DNA form, the CDR3 reads TGTGCCAGCTCACCCATGGCCCGGAACACCGGGGAGCTGTTTTTT.

The chain couples TRBV4-2 to TRBJ2-2, with 7 bases fitting TRBD2. With V trimmed by 0 bases and J by 0 bases, 1 base remained unmatched. The CDR3 is 16 amino acids. Per germline, CDR1 LGHNA and CDR2 YNFKEQ. The CDR3 DNA sequence: TGTGCCAGCAGCCAAGATGGGGGGGCGAACACCGGGGAGCTGTTTTTT. It codes for CASSQDGGANTGELFF.

V and J are TRBV4-2 and TRBJ1-2, with D tentatively TRBD1 (6 bases). This CDR3 has 13 amino acids. CDR1 and CDR2 (germline): LGHNA, YNFKEQ. The V gene lost 1 base and the J gene lost 5 bases, with 8 bases spanning the gap. The CDR3 is CASSQGTAYGYTF. The CDR3 region has the DNA TGTGCCAGCAGCCAAGGGACAGCATATGGCTACACCTTC.

The J gene is TRBJ2-7, the V gene TRBV19; tentative D call: TRBD1 (5 bases). CDR3 length equals 15 residues. V shed 3 bases and J shed 6 bases, with 18 bases lying between them. The V gene's germline CDR1 is LNHDA and CDR2 SQIVND (reference sequence). The CDR3 spells CASSISGYPPREQYF. DNA of the CDR3: TGTGCCAGTAGTATCTCAGGGTACCCCCCTCGCGAGCAGTACTTC.

This rearrangement joins TRBV19 to TRBJ2-7; tentatively, D is TRBD1 (6 bases). CDR1 is LNHDA and CDR2 is SQIVND in the germline V gene (reference sequence). The V end was cut by 3 bases, the J end by 1 base, with 10 bases between. The CDR3 is 14 amino acids. The CDR3 reads CASSIGDRSYEQYF. The DNA of the CDR3 is TGTGCCAGTAGTATCGGTGACAGGTCCTACGAGCAGTACTTC.